This entry features one T cell receptor beta chain sequence. What it binds is unknown. For the second PCR, which ran for roughly 6 to 12 cycles, a sample-barcoded 5' primer and a J-beta primer mix were used. TCRdb reprocessed the 5' RACE reads via MiXCR and lists one record per CDR3 protein. The repertoire has 1,800,000 or so distinct CDR3 sequences, 39% of them found once; the top ten carry more than 20%. This entry belongs to a study of blood T cells in healthy people across ages. Study results and limitations: As age increased, TCR beta diversity per million T cells fell in a roughly linear fashion. Estimates of total diversity, which came from one million sequenced T cells, were considered to be underestimates.

This CDR3 has 14 residues. V was clipped by 2 bases and J by 4 bases; unmatched bases: 5. CDR1 and CDR2 from the germline V gene are MGHRA and YSYEKL. The TCR comes from a human donor in good health. The chain carries TRBV4-1 and TRBJ2-7; TRBD2 matches 7 bases. The specimen sequenced was blood. CDR3 sequence reads: CASSQTLGGYEQYF. In nucleotides, the CDR3 is TGCGCCAGCAGCCAAACTTTGGGGGGGTACGAGCAGTACTTC.